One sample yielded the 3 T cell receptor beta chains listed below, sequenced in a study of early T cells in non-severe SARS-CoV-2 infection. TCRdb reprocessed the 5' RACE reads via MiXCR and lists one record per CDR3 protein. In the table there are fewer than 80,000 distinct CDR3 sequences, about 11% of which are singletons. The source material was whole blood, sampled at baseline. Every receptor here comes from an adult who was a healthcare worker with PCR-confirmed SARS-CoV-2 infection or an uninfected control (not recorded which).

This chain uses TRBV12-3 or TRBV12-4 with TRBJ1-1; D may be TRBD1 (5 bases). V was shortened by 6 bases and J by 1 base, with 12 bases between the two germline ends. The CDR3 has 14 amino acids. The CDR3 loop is CASSPGTGNTEAFF. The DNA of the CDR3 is TGTGCCAGCAGCCCCGGGACTGGGAACACTGAAGCTTTCTTT.

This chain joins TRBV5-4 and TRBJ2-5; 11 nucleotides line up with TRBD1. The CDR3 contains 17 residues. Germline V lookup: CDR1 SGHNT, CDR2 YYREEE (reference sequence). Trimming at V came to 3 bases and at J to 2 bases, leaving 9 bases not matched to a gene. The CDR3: CASSSGTGGSRQETQYF. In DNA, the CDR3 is TGTGCCAGCAGCTCCGGGACAGGGGGAAGTAGGCAAGAGACCCAGTACTTC.

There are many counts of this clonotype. CDR3 DNA sequence: TGTGCCAGCAGTTTTAGTACAGGGGGCCCATCGGAGACCCAGTACTTC. This translates into CASSFSTGGPSETQYF. J is TRBJ2-5 and V is TRBV28, with 9 bases that match TRBD1. The CDR3 contains 16 residues. Germline V gene sequence: CDR1 MDHEN, CDR2 SYDVKM. V lost 3 bases to trimming and J lost 5 bases; unmatched junction nucleotides: 10. Complete variable domain (other parts from reference TRBV28 and TRBJ2-5): DVKVTQSSRYLVKRTGEKVFLECVQDMDHENMFWYRQDPGLGLRLIYFSYDVKMKEKGDIPEGYSVSREKKERFSLILESASTNQTSMYLCASSFSTGGPSETQYFGPGTRLLVL.